One sample yielded the 29 T cell receptor beta chains listed below, sequenced in a study of T cells after yellow fever vaccination. TCRdb called the 5' RACE reads again in MiXCR, with one record for every CDR3 protein. The sample holds 310,000 or so distinct CDR3 sequences; around 7% are singletons and the top ten take roughly 19%. The sample in question was PBMCs, obtained roughly 45 days after the first yellow fever vaccination. All receptors come from a man younger than 30 who received the YFV17D yellow fever vaccine.

The chain joins TRBV7-2 to TRBJ1-1; D gene ambiguous. Germline loops: CDR1 SGHTA, CDR2 FQGNSA. The germline V and J ends were trimmed by 2 bases and 3 bases, with 13 bases remaining between them. This CDR3 comprises 15 residues. CDR3 region: CASSLRGSGDTEAFF. CDR3 coding DNA: TGTGCCAGCAGCTTACGGGGATCTGGGGACACTGAAGCTTTCTTT.

The table lists this clonotype with many counts. V is TRBV5-4 and J is TRBJ2-2; possibly TRBD1 or TRBD2 for D (5 bases each). This CDR3 comprises 16 residues. Germline V gene data show CDR1 as SGHNT and CDR2 as YYREEE (reference sequence). V shed 1 base and J shed 2 bases, with 12 bases lying between them. DNA of the CDR3: TGTGCCAGCAGCTTGTGGGGGACCTACAACACCGGGGAGCTGTTTTTT. It translates to CASSLWGTYNTGELFF. The complete variable domain, with remaining parts taken from reference TRBV5-4 and TRBJ2-2, reads ETGVTQSPTHLIKTRGQQVTLRCSSQSGHNTVSWYQQALGQGPQFIFQYYREEENGRGNFPPRFSGLQFPNYSSELNVNALELDDSALYLCASSLWGTYNTGELFFGEGSRLTVL.

In its sample, this clonotype was seen many times. The V and J genes are TRBV7-2 and TRBJ2-4, with TRBD1 matching 7 bases. Germline values: CDR1 SGHTA, CDR2 FQGNSA. The CDR3 has 16 residues. J lost 7 bases, V lost 5 bases, and 14 bases had no gene match. The CDR3 coding sequence is TGTGCCAGCAGCCCCCGGGACAGTTTGGGAAACAACATTCAGTACTTC. Encoded protein: CASSPRDSLGNNIQYF.

The CDR3 bases are TGCGCCAGCAGTCAATCGGCCTGGAGCTCCTACGAGCAGTACTTC. Encoded protein: CASSQSAWSSYEQYF. The rearrangement links TRBV23-1 to TRBJ2-7; D is uncertain. TRBV23-1 is treated as an ORF (open reading frame) with a function not yet certain. This CDR3 spans 15 amino acids. Trimming stripped 0 bases from V and 0 bases from J, with 9 bases between.

This clonotype was seen many times. This sequence joins TRBV7-3 and TRBJ2-2; the match to TRBD2 covers 9 bases. Germline V gene sequence: CDR1 SGHTA, CDR2 FQGTGA. Trimming removed 6 bases from V and 0 bases from J; junction bases left unmatched: 5. CDR3 length: 16 amino acids. CDR3 amino acids: CASRSGGLTNTGELFF. Written as DNA, the CDR3 is TGTGCCAGCAGGAGCGGGGGGCTTACGAACACCGGGGAGCTGTTTTTT. Full variable domain (outside the CDR3, taken from reference TRBV7-3 and TRBJ2-2): GAGVSQTPSNKVTEKGKYVELRCDPISGHTALYWYRQSLGQGPEFLIYFQGTGAADDSGLPNDRFFAVRPEGSVSTLKIQRTERGDSAVYLCASRSGGLTNTGELFFGEGSRLTVL.

The rearrangement links TRBV30 to TRBJ1-2; no firm D call. Per germline, CDR1 GTSNPN and CDR2 SVGIG (reference sequence). The CDR3 extends over 13 amino acids. The V and J ends lost 3 bases and 8 bases respectively, with 16 bases between them. CDR3 protein: CAWSFGPERGYTF. For the CDR3, the DNA is TGTGCCTGGAGCTTCGGGCCCGAGAGGGGCTACACCTTC. Complete variable domain (other parts from reference TRBV30 and TRBJ1-2): SQTIHQWPATLVQPVGSPLSLECTVEGTSNPNLYWYRQAAGRGLQLLFYSVGIGQISSEVPQNLSASRPQDRQFILSSKKLLLSDSGFYLCAWSFGPERGYTFGSGTRLTVV.

In this sample, this clonotype turned up a few times. The chain is built from TRBV4-3 and TRBJ1-2, with a tentative D call TRBD1 (5 bases). The CDR3 contains 14 residues. CDR1 and CDR2 from the germline V gene are LGHNA and YSLEER. Between the trimmed V and J ends, which lost 0 bases and 4 bases, there was a span of 9 bases. CDR3 residues: CASSQDLGPYGYTF. The CDR3 DNA follows: TGCGCCAGCAGCCAAGATTTGGGGCCCTATGGCTACACCTTC.

This clonotype was counted only a few times. V and J are TRBV20-1 and TRBJ2-1, with 11 bases lining up with TRBD2. Germline lookup yields CDR1 DFQATT and CDR2 SNEGSKA (reference sequence). Germline trimming cut 5 bases from V and 3 bases from J; bases unmatched to any gene: 3. The CDR3 runs to 14 residues. The CDR3 region has the DNA TGCAGTGCTGAAGGACTAGCGGGCTACAATGAGCAGTTCTTC. This encodes CSAEGLAGYNEQFF.

This clonotype was seen a handful of times. This chain joins TRBV19 and TRBJ2-5; 8 bases match TRBD2. The CDR3 loop spans 16 amino acids. CDR1 and CDR2 from the germline V gene are LNHDA and SQIVND (reference sequence). Trimming at V came to 1 base and at J to 1 base, leaving 5 bases not matched to a gene. The CDR3 coding sequence is TGTGCCAGTAGTATAGCCACGACTAGCGCCCAAGAGACCCAGTACTTC. It yields the protein CASSIATTSAQETQYF.

The chain joins TRBV7-2 to TRBJ1-6; 8 bases align to TRBD1. The CDR3 runs 14 residues. J gave up 12 bases and V 5 bases, and 9 bases lay outside the gene matches. Germline-derived CDR1 and CDR2 are SGHTA and FQGNSA. The CDR3 loop is CASSLVGTGLPLHF. For the CDR3, the DNA is TGTGCCAGCAGCCTGGTTGGGACAGGACTACCCCTCCACTTT.

This clonotype was found many times. V is TRBV7-2 and J is TRBJ2-3, with D perhaps assigned TRBD1 or TRBD2 (5 bases each). This CDR3 spans 14 amino acids. The V end lost 8 bases, the J end lost 0 bases, and 12 bases lay between the germline ends. Germline V gives CDR1 SGHTA, CDR2 FQGNSA. CDR3 DNA sequence: TGTGCCAGCCTCCAGGGAGCTAGCACAGATACGCAGTATTTT. Its translation: CASLQGASTDTQYF.

The chain carries TRBV7-2 and TRBJ2-2; D may be TRBD2 (6 bases). V lost 2 bases to trimming and J lost 7 bases, with 14 bases between them. This CDR3 region has 15 residues. Germline assignment: CDR1 SGHTA and CDR2 FQGNSA. The CDR3 DNA reads TGTGCCAGCAGCTTATACGCCGGGCGGGGCGGGGAGCTGTTTTTT. As protein: CASSLYAGRGGELFF.

The table lists this clonotype with many counts. The chain recombines TRBV5-1 with TRBJ2-1; 11 nucleotides line up with TRBD2. Germline CDR1 and CDR2: SGHRS and YFSETQ. This CDR3 has 15 amino acids. The J segment lost 9 bases and the V segment lost 4 bases, leaving 9 bases of the junction unmatched. For the CDR3, the DNA is TGCGCCAGCAGCCAAGGGACTAGCGGCGTTAGTGAGCAGTTCTTC. This encodes CASSQGTSGVSEQFF.

This chain joins TRBV7-2 and TRBJ1-1; D remains ambiguous. The CDR3 extends over 13 amino acids. Between the trimmed V and J ends, which lost 2 bases and 1 base, there was a span of 5 bases. Germline V lookup: CDR1 SGHTA, CDR2 FQGNSA. The CDR3 sequence is CASSLYENTEAFF. The CDR3 coding sequence is TGTGCCAGCAGCTTATATGAGAACACTGAAGCTTTCTTT.

On this clonotype: It is unclear where the CDR3 begins or ends on the DNA, so no DNA is shown, and the CDR3 is as TCRdb lists it. V and J are TRBV5-1 and TRBJ1-5; TRBD1 was called by the table and not checked on the DNA. The CDR3 is 15 amino acids long, termini counted. In germline, CDR1 is SGHRS, CDR2 YFSETQ. The CDR3 loop reads CASSLVAGGNQPRHF.

This clonotype was seen a single time. CDR3 in amino acids: CASSYGRDGYEQYF. DNA of the CDR3: TGTGCCAGCAGTTACGGGAGGGACGGCTACGAGCAGTACTTC. The V gene is TRBV6-5, the J gene TRBJ2-7; 7 nucleotides agree with TRBD2. V lost 2 bases and J lost 3; bases outside the gene matches: 4. Germline V lookup: CDR1 MNHEY, CDR2 SVGAGI. The CDR3 totals 14 residues.

V usage is TRBV2 and J usage is TRBJ1-5, with D perhaps matching TRBD1 (6 bases). The V end was cut by 6 bases, the J end by 7 bases, with 19 bases between. Germline V CDR1 and CDR2: SNHLY, FYNNEI. The CDR3 runs to 15 residues. CDR3 sequence reads: CASRKTGERGQPQHF. The CDR3, as DNA: TGTGCCAGCAGGAAGACGGGGGAGAGGGGGCAGCCCCAGCATTTT.

The chain joins TRBV27 to TRBJ1-2; 8 bases fit TRBD1. Germline assignment: CDR1 MNHEY and CDR2 SMNVEV (reference sequence). This CDR3 spans 15 amino acids. J lost 6 bases, V lost 2 bases, and 8 bases had no gene match. Here the CDR3 DNA reads TGTGCCAGCAGTTTAAGGAAGGACAGGGCCGATGGCTACACCTTC. Translation gives CASSLRKDRADGYTF.

There are a few counts of this clonotype. The V and J genes are TRBV5-1 and TRBJ2-1; D possibly corresponds to TRBD1 (5 bases). Per germline, CDR1 SGHRS and CDR2 YFSETQ. This CDR3 contains 16 residues. The V end lost 0 bases, the J end lost 4 bases, and 14 bases lay between the germline ends. CDR3 sequence (DNA): TGCGCCAGCAGCTTGGCCAGTAGGGGCATGTACAATGAGCAGTTCTTC. Translating gives CASSLASRGMYNEQFF. The full variable domain, its missing parts supplied by reference TRBV5-1 and TRBJ2-1, is KAGVTQTPRYLIKTRGQQVTLSCSPISGHRSVSWYQQTPGQGLQFLFEYFSETQRNKGNFPGRFSGRQFSNSRSEMNVSTLELGDSALYLCASSLASRGMYNEQFFGPGTRLTVL.

This clonotype has just a few counts. The rearrangement uses TRBV20-1 and TRBJ2-5, with D maybe TRBD1 (6 bases). Germline lookup yields CDR1 DFQATT and CDR2 SNEGSKA (reference sequence). Deletions cut 5 bases from V and 2 bases from J, with 18 bases between. The CDR3 totals 15 residues. The CDR3 nucleotides read TGCAGTGCTTTCTCCGGACAGTTAGTTCAAGAGACCCAGTACTTC. Protein: CSAFSGQLVQETQYF.

The genes are TRBV7-9 and TRBJ2-3; D is undetermined. This CDR3 is built from 13 residues. Germline assignment: CDR1 SEHNR and CDR2 FQNEAQ (reference sequence). V shed 7 bases and J shed 3 bases, with 11 bases lying between them. The DNA for the CDR3 is TGTGCCAGCACCCCGGGCGCGACAGATACGCAGTATTTT. This sequence encodes CASTPGATDTQYF.

At least ten counts were recorded for this clonotype. This chain joins TRBV29-1 and TRBJ2-1, with 9 nucleotides matching TRBD2. Germline values: CDR1 SQVTM, CDR2 ANQGSEA. Losses at the gene ends were 7 bases for V and 0 bases for J; bases not matched to a gene: 13. The CDR3 covers 17 residues. Written as DNA, the CDR3 is TGCAGCGCCCAGGAGCGGGGGGCTGTAGTCTCCTACAATGAGCAGTTCTTC. Amino acids: CSAQERGAVVSYNEQFF.

The table lists this clonotype with a few counts. This chain links TRBV18 with TRBJ2-7; no clear D. The germline gives CDR1 KGHSH, CDR2 LQKENI. CDR3 length: 15 amino acids. V was trimmed by 1 base and J by 2 bases, leaving 12 bases between them. The CDR3 reads CASSPLDWPTYEQYF. The CDR3 DNA follows: TGTGCCAGCTCACCACTAGACTGGCCAACCTACGAGCAGTACTTC.

This clonotype was detected many times. The rearrangement uses TRBV29-1 and TRBJ2-5, with 12 bases identical to TRBD2. V lost 6 bases to trimming and J lost 1 base; unmatched junction nucleotides: 3. The CDR3 contains 14 residues. Germline lookup yields CDR1 SQVTM and CDR2 ANQGSEA. The CDR3 is CSVPGLAGQETQYF. In DNA form, the CDR3 reads TGCAGCGTACCGGGACTAGCGGGCCAAGAGACCCAGTACTTC.

This chain links TRBV5-1 with TRBJ1-1; D not resolved. The germline CDR1 and CDR2 sequences are SGHRS and YFSETQ. Trimming removed 0 bases from V and 2 bases from J, with 11 bases in between. The CDR3 loop spans 15 amino acids. The CDR3 loop reads CASSLDMAANTEAFF. The CDR3 nucleotides are TGCGCCAGCAGCTTGGATATGGCGGCTAACACTGAAGCTTTCTTT.

This clonotype has more than one count but fewer than ten. This chain uses TRBV5-8 with TRBJ1-6; 9 bases match TRBD1. Trimming at V came to 6 bases and at J to 6 bases, leaving 4 bases not matched to a gene. Germline V gives CDR1 SGHTS, CDR2 YDEGEE. This CDR3 region has 14 residues. The CDR3 region is CASKRDRANSPLHF. CDR3 DNA: TGTGCCAGCAAGCGGGACAGGGCTAATTCACCCCTCCACTTT.

As concerns this clonotype: This could be a read error, since a much larger clone is one nucleotide away. The chain combines TRBV18 with TRBJ1-1; D is perhaps TRBD1 (6 bases). Germline-derived CDR1 and CDR2 are KGHSH and LQKENI. V lost 6 bases and J lost 1, with 12 bases in between. The length of the CDR3 is 14 residues. CDR3 residues: CASSMDSSNTEAFF. CDR3 coding DNA: TGTGCCAGCTCTATGGACAGCTCGAACACTGAAGCTTTCTTT.

The gene calls are TRBV9 and TRBJ1-1; D is unclear. CDR1 and CDR2 (germline): SGDLS, YYNGEE. This CDR3 has 14 amino acids. The V and J ends lost 2 bases and 8 bases respectively, with 16 bases between them. The CDR3 loop reads CASSVGLWADEAFF. In DNA form, the CDR3 reads TGTGCCAGCAGCGTGGGTCTCTGGGCTGACGAAGCTTTCTTT.

As regards this clonotype: This may be a read error, as it is one base from a much larger clone. The conserved closing phenylalanine or tryptophan is absent in this CDR3, likely reflecting a read error. The V and J genes are TRBV10-3 and TRBJ1-1, with 8 bases fitting TRBD1. Germline CDR1 reads ENHRY; CDR2 reads SYGVKD. This CDR3 is built from 17 residues. Germline trimming cut 3 bases from V and 4 bases from J; bases unmatched to any gene: 13. CDR3 nucleotide sequence: TGTGCCATCAGTGAAAGAACAGGGGGGACCTTGAGCACTGAAGCTTTCTCT. It specifies CAISERTGGTLSTEAFS.